This TCR beta chain stems from a study of T cell changes during pregnancy in multiple sclerosis. Some clones are missing from TCRdb's copy, which holds only in-frame ones; the method was immunoSEQ multiplex PCR. In the table there are approximately 40,000 clones, approximately 92% of which are singletons. This CDR3 is 15 amino acids long. V lost 8 bases, J lost 3 bases, and 17 bases lay in between. Germline V CDR1 and CDR2: SNHLY, FYNNEI. The rearrangement links TRBV2 to TRBJ1-3; no firm D call. The sample was CD8+ T cells from peripheral blood mononuclear cells, taken in the third trimester of pregnancy. The receptor comes from a female donor with multiple sclerosis, enrolled in a pregnancy study. Written as DNA, the CDR3 is TGTGCCAGCCAAACGACCGGGAGTATTGGAAACACCATATATTTT. It translates to CASQTTGSIGNTIYF.